The clone carrying this T cell receptor beta chain was observed a handful of times. The sample originates from a study of blood T cell repertoires in COVID-19. Study background: Both acute and convalescent COVID-19 samples were obtained from the United States, Italy and Spain. The cDNA or gDNA used as material had been derived from T cells, B-cell-depleted T cells, or PBMCs.

How the authors handled the data: The assay estimated nucleated cells by amplifying reference gene primers. Libraries were prepared by immunoSEQ multiplex PCR; TCRdb keeps only in-frame clonotypes and omits some of them. V, J and clone size were drawn from that table, and D and trimming were deduced from the DNA. The data contain 130,000 or so clones, about 87% of them singletons. Looked up from germline, CDR1 is GTSNPN and CDR2 is SVGIG (reference sequence). This CDR3 region has 16 residues. V lost 0 bases to trimming and J lost 8 bases, with 19 bases between them. The receptor comes from a man aged 45-65 years with acute or convalescent COVID-19. The specimen sequenced was peripheral blood. V and J are TRBV30 and TRBJ1-4, with D unresolved. CDR3 in amino acids: CAWSVTLLGGIEKLFF. The CDR3 DNA sequence: TGTGCCTGGAGTGTCACGCTTCTGGGCGGGATCGAAAAACTGTTTTTT.